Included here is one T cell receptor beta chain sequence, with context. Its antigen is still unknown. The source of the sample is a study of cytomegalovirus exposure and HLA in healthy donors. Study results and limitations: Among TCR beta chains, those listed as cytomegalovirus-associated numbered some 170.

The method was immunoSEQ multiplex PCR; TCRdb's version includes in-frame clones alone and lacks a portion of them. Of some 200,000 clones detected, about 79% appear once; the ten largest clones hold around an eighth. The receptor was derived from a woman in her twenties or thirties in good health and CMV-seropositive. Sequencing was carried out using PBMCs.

The CDR3 DNA sequence: TGTGCCAGCAGTACAGGGAGGGTCGGGTACGAGCAGTACTTC. This sequence encodes CASSTGRVGYEQYF. The chain uses TRBV27 and TRBJ2-7; D may be TRBD2 (7 bases). V lost 5 bases and J 4 bases, leaving 15 bases between the germline ends. In germline, CDR1 is MNHEY, CDR2 SMNVEV (reference sequence). The length of the CDR3 is 14 residues.